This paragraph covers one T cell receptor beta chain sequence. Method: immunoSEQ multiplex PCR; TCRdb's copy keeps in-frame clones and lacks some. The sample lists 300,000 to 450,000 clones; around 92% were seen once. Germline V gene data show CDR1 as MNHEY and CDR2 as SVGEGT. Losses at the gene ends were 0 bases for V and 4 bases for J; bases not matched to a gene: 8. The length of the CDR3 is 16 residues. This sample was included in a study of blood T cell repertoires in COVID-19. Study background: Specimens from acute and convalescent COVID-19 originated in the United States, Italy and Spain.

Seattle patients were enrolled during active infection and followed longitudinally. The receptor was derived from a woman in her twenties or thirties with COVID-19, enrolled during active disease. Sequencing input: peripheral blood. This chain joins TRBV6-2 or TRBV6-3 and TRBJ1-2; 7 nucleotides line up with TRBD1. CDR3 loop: CASSYSLQGDFYGYTF. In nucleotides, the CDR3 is TGTGCCAGCAGTTACTCCTTGCAGGGGGATTTCTATGGCTACACCTTC.